These T cell receptor beta chains were read from a single sample in a study of T cells after yellow fever vaccination. TCRdb processed the 5' RACE reads anew with MiXCR; each CDR3 protein has one entry. Of about 630,000 distinct CDR3 sequences listed, 9% to 15% are singletons. This sample comprised PBMCs, obtained on the day of the yellow fever booster vaccination. These receptors were taken from a man younger than 45 who received the YFV17D yellow fever vaccine. Each CDR3 is given with its conserved first and last residue. D genes are given only for firm matches. Not every row has a clone size; where given, it reads once, few, many or a size class.

>TRBV20-1|many|TRBJ2-5|.
TGCAGTGCTGGCACGACAGTCCCCCAAGAGACCCAGTACTTC
CSAGTTVPQETQYF
>TRBV7-2|few|TRBJ1-3|.
TGTGCCAGCAGCCCGAGGGGTCGGGTGTCCTCTGGAAACACCATATATTTT
CASSPRGRVSSGNTIYF
>TRBV3-1|many|TRBJ2-7|TRBD2
TGTGCCAGCAGAACCAGCGGGAGGGCCTTCGAGCAGTACTTC
CASRTSGRAFEQYF
>TRBV20-1|.|TRBJ2-1|.
TGCAGTGCTCCATTCGTGAATGAGCAGTTCTTC
CSAPFVNEQFF
>TRBV5-4|few|TRBJ2-1|TRBD2
TGTGCCAGCAGCCCGGCGCTAGCGGGGACCTACAATGAGCAGTTCTTC
CASSPALAGTYNEQFF
>TRBV12-3/TRBV12-4|few|TRBJ1-1|.
TGTGCCAGCAGTTTGGGGGGGGCTGGAGCTTTCTTT
CASSLGGAGAFF
>TRBV6-4|.|TRBJ2-1|TRBD2
TGTGCCAGCAGTACAGAAGCGGGACCCTACAATGAGCAGTTCTTC
CASSTEAGPYNEQFF
>TRBV5-1|few|TRBJ2-7|TRBD1
TGCGCCAGCAGCCCTAGAACGACAGGGGGCTACGAGCAGTACTTC
CASSPRTTGGYEQYF
>TRBV7-8|.|TRBJ2-7|TRBD1
TGTGCCAGCAGCTCACAGGGGATTGCGGGCGAGCAGTACTTC
CASSSQGIAGEQYF
>TRBV10-3|.|TRBJ1-5|.
TGTGCCATCAGTGATTCCGGGGGCCGTCAGCCCCAGCATTTT
CAISDSGGRQPQHF
>TRBV21-1|few|TRBJ2-1|.
TGTGCCAGCAGCAAAGTGGAGGCGGGAGGTCTGAACAATGAGCAGTTCTTC
CASSKVEAGGLNNEQFF
>TRBV4-3|many|TRBJ2-7|TRBD2
TGCGCCAGCAGTACTCGCGGGAGCTACGAGCAGTACTTC
CASSTRGSYEQYF
>TRBV4-3|.|TRBJ1-4|.
TGCGCCAGCAGCCAGGAGACAACAGCAACTAATGAAAAACTGTTTTTT
CASSQETTATNEKLFF
>TRBV15|.|TRBJ2-1|TRBD2
TGTGCCACCAGCAGAGATGATGTACTAGCGGGCGAGCAGTTCTTC
CATSRDDVLAGEQFF
>TRBV18|.|TRBJ1-1|.
TGTGCCAGCCACCTCCCAGGGGACACTGAAGCTTTCTTT
CASHLPGDTEAFF
>TRBV20-1|.|TRBJ2-3|.
TGCAGTGCTAGCGGGAGCGCCGATTCGGACACAGATACGCAGTATTTT
CSASGSADSDTDTQYF
>TRBV9|few|TRBJ1-4|TRBD1
TGTGCCAGCAGCGCCCCGGACAGGGGAAATGAAAAACTGTTTTTT
CASSAPDRGNEKLFF
>TRBV24-1|.|TRBJ2-4|.
TGTGCCACCAGTGACTCTGCAGGGGAGGACATTCAGTACTTC
CATSDSAGEDIQYF
>TRBV19|.|TRBJ2-2|.
TGTGCCAGTAGTGTAGCCCGGCTGAACACCGGGGAGCTGTTTTTT
CASSVARLNTGELFF
>TRBV30|.|TRBJ2-1|TRBD2
TGTGCCTGGAGGGAAACGACCGGGACTAGCGGATACAATGAGCAGTTCTTC
CAWRETTGTSGYNEQFF
>TRBV9|.|TRBJ2-1|.
TGTGCCAGCAGGCGGCATAGCGACAACAATGAGCAGTTCTTC
CASRRHSDNNEQFF
>TRBV7-9|.|TRBJ2-1|.
TGTGCCAGCAGCTTAGGAGGGGGTTTGGATTACAATGAGCAGTTCTTC
CASSLGGGLDYNEQFF
>TRBV29-1|many|TRBJ2-3|TRBD2
TGCAGCGTTGGCTCCGGCGGGAGGGCCATCGCAGATACGCAGTATTTT
CSVGSGGRAIADTQYF
>TRBV4-2|few|TRBJ1-2|.
TGTGCCAGCAGCCAAGAAAACGGTGGATTTTATGGCTACACCTTC
CASSQENGGFYGYTF
>TRBV10-3|once|TRBJ2-2|.
TGTGCCACCTCTGGCGGAGTGATCACCGGGGAGCTGTTTTTT
CATSGGVITGELFF
>TRBV9|few|TRBJ1-2|.
TGTGCCAGCAGCACGAGGGGGATCTCCCCGCAGACCCCCTATGGCTACACCTTC
CASSTRGISPQTPYGYTF
>TRBV6-2/TRBV6-3|.|TRBJ2-7|.
TGTGCCAGCAGTCAAGCCGCCGGGGCACCTTACGAGCAGTACTTC
CASSQAAGAPYEQYF
>TRBV28|.|TRBJ1-5|.
TGTGCCAGCAGTTTTGGGTCAGGGGAGAATCAGCCCCAGCATTTT
CASSFGSGENQPQHF
>TRBV4-3|.|TRBJ2-2|.
TGCGCCAGCAGCCAAGGTCGGCAGGTGAACACCGGGGAGCTGTTTTTT
CASSQGRQVNTGELFF
>TRBV7-8|.|TRBJ1-2|.
TGTGCCAGCAGCTTAGACCCGCCCGGGGGCAATCGGGGCTACACCTTC
CASSLDPPGGNRGYTF
>TRBV12-5|few|TRBJ2-1|TRBD2
TGTGCTAGTGGTTTTCCGGGACTAGCGGGATTCGGGTCCTCCTACAATGAGCAGTTCTTC
CASGFPGLAGFGSSYNEQFF
>TRBV10-3|.|TRBJ2-1|TRBD2
TGTGCCACCCTGGACAGGACCTTTGCTAGCGGGGTTAAAAATGAGCAGTTCTTC
CATLDRTFASGVKNEQFF
>TRBV7-2|many|TRBJ2-7|TRBD1
TGTGCCAGCAGCTTAGTTGGACAGGGGTCCTACGAGCAGTACTTC
CASSLVGQGSYEQYF
>TRBV20-1|.|TRBJ2-7|.
TGCAGTGCTAGAGGTAAAAGCGGTTCCTACGAGCAGTACTTC
CSARGKSGSYEQYF
>TRBV19|many|TRBJ2-1|.
TGTGCCAGTAGTTGGGCAGTGATTAATGAGCAGTTCTTC
CASSWAVINEQFF
>TRBV10-3|.|TRBJ2-5|TRBD2
TGTGCCATCAGCCCCTCCGCGGGAGGTGGGGAGACCCAGTACTTC
CAISPSAGGGETQYF
>TRBV12-3/TRBV12-4|.|TRBJ2-5|TRBD1
TGTGCCAGCAGCGATCGGACTACAGGGGGGGAGACCCAGTACTTC
CASSDRTTGGETQYF
>TRBV6-6|.|TRBJ2-5|.
TGTGCCACTGTAGGGGGTGAGACCCAGTACTTC
CATVGGETQYF
>TRBV7-9|.|TRBJ2-3|.
TGTGCCAGCAGCTTGGGCATTGCGGCAGATACGCAGTATTTT
CASSLGIAADTQYF
>TRBV7-9|.|TRBJ2-5|TRBD2
TGTGCCAGCAGCCCAAGGACTAGTTTGGAGACCCAGTACTTC
CASSPRTSLETQYF
>TRBV28|many|TRBJ2-7|.
TGTGCCAGCAGCCCACCTCCCTCCTACGAGCAGTACTTC
CASSPPPSYEQYF
>TRBV27|few|TRBJ2-3|TRBD2
TGTGCCAGCAGTTTATCGCCTAGCGGGAGGGGAGATACGCAGTATTTT
CASSLSPSGRGDTQYF
>TRBV6-2/TRBV6-3|.|TRBJ2-2|.
TGTGCCAGCAGTTACTCGGCCACCGGGGAGCTGTTTTTT
CASSYSATGELFF
>TRBV6-2/TRBV6-3|.|TRBJ2-7|TRBD2
TGTGCCAGCAGGAGGCTAGCGGGTACAAGCTACGAGCAGTACTTC
CASRRLAGTSYEQYF
>TRBV6-5|many|TRBJ2-3|.
TGTGCCAGCAGGCGACGGCAGGCATCCTCCACAGATACGCAGTATTTT
CASRRRQASSTDTQYF
>TRBV28|many|TRBJ2-7|.
TGTGCCAGCAGTTTTCTAGGGAACGAGCAGTACTTC
CASSFLGNEQYF
>TRBV3-1|few|TRBJ1-2|.
TGTGCCAGCAGCCAAGGGTTAGGGGCGCATATCTATGGCTACACCTTC
CASSQGLGAHIYGYTF
>TRBV20-1|.|TRBJ1-1|.
TGCAGTGCTAGAACGGGGGGGCAAGCAACTGAAGCTTTCTTT
CSARTGGQATEAFF
>TRBV20-1|.|TRBJ2-7|.
TGCAGTGCTAGTGGTGGTCTAGGGTTCTACGAGCAGTACTTC
CSASGGLGFYEQYF
>TRBV19|few|TRBJ2-7|.
TGTGCCAGCAGCGGACAGCAATCCTACGAGCAGTACTTC
CASSGQQSYEQYF
>TRBV4-2|.|TRBJ2-1|TRBD2
TGTGCCAGCAGCCAAGTACTAGCGGGAGCGAGCTCCTACAATGAGCAGTTCTTC
CASSQVLAGASSYNEQFF
>TRBV15|.|TRBJ2-7|.
TGTGCCACCAGCAGAGATACCGGGGCCACCTACGAGCAGTACTTC
CATSRDTGATYEQYF
>TRBV7-9|many|TRBJ2-5|.
TGTGCCAGCACCAAATTAGGTTCCCCTGGGAGGGAGACCCAGTACTTC
CASTKLGSPGRETQYF
>TRBV10-3|.|TRBJ1-4|.
TGTGCCATCAGTGGTGAGAGGGATGAAAAACTGTTTTTT
CAISGERDEKLFF
>TRBV5-4|.|TRBJ1-1|TRBD1
TGTGCCAGCAGCTTGGATCCAGGGGGGGACACTGAAGCTTTCTTT
CASSLDPGGDTEAFF
>TRBV6-2/TRBV6-3|few|TRBJ2-7|TRBD1
TGTGCCAGCAGTTACGCGGATCTGGGACAGTTTGGCTACGAGCAGTACTTC
CASSYADLGQFGYEQYF
>TRBV19|.|TRBJ1-1|TRBD1
TGTGCCAGTAAGGGCCAGGGGGCCACTGAAGCTTTCTTT
CASKGQGATEAFF
>TRBV7-2|.|TRBJ2-3|.
TGTGCCAGCAGCGTCGAGAGGCGGGGCACAGATACGCAGTATTTT
CASSVERRGTDTQYF
>TRBV9|few|TRBJ2-3|TRBD1
TGTGCCAGCAGCTCGTCCCCCCCGGACAGGGGCACAGATACGCAGTATTTT
CASSSSPPDRGTDTQYF